This entry lists 20 T cell receptor beta chains sequenced from one sample in a study of cytomegalovirus exposure and HLA in healthy donors. Both 60 Vbeta primers and 13 Jbeta primers went into the PCR. Profiling relied on immunoSEQ multiplex PCR, and the TCRdb table lists in-frame clones only, not all of them. The sample has about 150,000 clones, 70% to 80% seen once. The sample taken for sequencing was PBMCs. The source of these receptors is a man younger than 40 in good health and CMV-seronegative.

The chain links TRBV2 to TRBJ2-3; the D is unclear. The CDR3 covers 11 residues. V lost 3 bases to trimming and J lost 6 bases, with 4 bases between them. Germline-derived CDR1 and CDR2 are SNHLY and FYNNEI. CDR3 bases: TGTGCCAGCAGTGACCTTGATACGCAGTATTTT. Protein sequence: CASSDLDTQYF.

The chain links TRBV10-2 to TRBJ2-3; the D gene is possibly TRBD1 (5 bases). The germline gives CDR1 WSHSY, CDR2 SAAADI. V was cut by 4 bases and J by 0 bases, with 11 bases left in between. This CDR3 is built from 15 residues. DNA of the CDR3: TGCGCCAGCAGTGTGACAGTTTTGAGCACAGATACGCAGTATTTT. This sequence encodes CASSVTVLSTDTQYF.

CDR3 bases: TGTGCCAGCAGCCCTGGGGTGGGACAACTCCAAGAGACCCAGTACTTC. It specifies CASSPGVGQLQETQYF. J is TRBJ2-5 and V is TRBV5-4; tentative D call: TRBD1 (6 bases). The CDR3 covers 16 residues. The germline V gene encodes CDR1 SGHNT and CDR2 YYREEE (reference sequence). V lost 4 bases and J lost 1, with 17 bases in between. Together with reference TRBV5-4 and TRBJ2-5, the CDR3 gives the full variable domain: ETGVTQSPTHLIKTRGQQVTLRCSSQSGHNTVSWYQQALGQGPQFIFQYYREEENGRGNFPPRFSGLQFPNYSSELNVNALELDDSALYLCASSPGVGQLQETQYFGPGTRLLVL.

The chain employs TRBV6-1 and TRBJ2-3, with 12 bases fitting TRBD2. Germline assignment: CDR1 MNHNS and CDR2 SASEGT. The CDR3 runs 15 residues. J was trimmed by 6 bases and V by 7 bases; bases with no gene match: 8. The CDR3 bases are TGTGCCAGCAAGACGGGACTAGCGGGCATGGATACGCAGTATTTT. This sequence encodes CASKTGLAGMDTQYF.

The chain is built from TRBV5-1 and TRBJ2-7; TRBD1 aligns across 7 bases. Looked up from germline, CDR1 is SGHRS and CDR2 is YFSETQ. The ends lost 1 base at V and 1 base at J; junction bases unmatched: 2. The CDR3 has 14 amino acids. CDR3 coding DNA: TGCGCCAGCAGCTTGAAGGGGGCTTCCTACGAGCAGTACTTC. It codes for CASSLKGASYEQYF. The complete variable domain, with remaining parts taken from reference TRBV5-1 and TRBJ2-7, reads KAGVTQTPRYLIKTRGQQVTLSCSPISGHRSVSWYQQTPGQGLQFLFEYFSETQRNKGNFPGRFSGRQFSNSRSEMNVSTLELGDSALYLCASSLKGASYEQYFGPGTRLTVT.

V and J are TRBV15 and TRBJ2-5, with D tentatively TRBD2 (6 bases). CDR1 LNHNV and CDR2 YYDKDF come from the germline V gene (reference sequence). The V end was cut by 0 bases, the J end by 2 bases, with 10 bases between. The CDR3 covers 15 residues. The CDR3 sequence is CATSRDWGGQETQYF. The CDR3 DNA reads TGTGCCACCAGCAGAGATTGGGGAGGTCAAGAGACCCAGTACTTC.

In its sample, this clone was seen a few times. The J gene is TRBJ2-1, the V gene TRBV5-1, with 9 bases that match TRBD1. CDR3 length: 16 residues. With 4 bases clipped from V and 0 bases from J, the junction kept 5 bases outside the gene matches. The V gene's germline CDR1 is SGHRS and CDR2 YFSETQ. The CDR3 DNA sequence: TGCGCCAGCAGCCTAGGACAGGGGAGCTCCTACAATGAGCAGTTCTTC. Translated: CASSLGQGSSYNEQFF. Full variable domain (rest looked up from reference TRBV5-1 and TRBJ2-1): KAGVTQTPRYLIKTRGQQVTLSCSPISGHRSVSWYQQTPGQGLQFLFEYFSETQRNKGNFPGRFSGRQFSNSRSEMNVSTLELGDSALYLCASSLGQGSSYNEQFFGPGTRLTVL.

The chain uses TRBV7-9 and TRBJ1-4; 8 nucleotides match TRBD1. The CDR3 extends over 15 amino acids. With V trimmed by 1 base and J by 7 bases, 5 bases remained unmatched. Germline lookup yields CDR1 SEHNR and CDR2 FQNEAQ (reference sequence). The CDR3 loop is CASSLVAGGFEKLFF. The CDR3 DNA sequence: TGTGCCAGCAGCTTAGTGGCAGGGGGCTTTGAAAAACTGTTTTTT.

This clone occurred a few times. This chain links TRBV4-1 with TRBJ2-1; no clear D gene. The germline V gene has CDR1 MGHRA and CDR2 YSYEKL. CDR3 length equals 15 residues. The V end was cut by 1 base, the J end by 1 base, with 8 bases between. The chain's CDR3 is CASSQVVSSYNEQFF. The CDR3 DNA reads as TGCGCCAGCAGCCAAGTAGTTAGTTCCTACAATGAGCAGTTCTTC.

V is TRBV6-1 and J is TRBJ1-1; no clear D gene. There are 13 residues in the CDR3. The V end lost 8 bases, the J end lost 0 bases, and 10 bases lay between the germline ends. The germline CDR1 and CDR2 sequences are MNHNS and SASEGT. CDR3 in DNA: TGTGCCAGCCCATCAGATATGAACACTGAAGCTTTCTTT. Its protein is CASPSDMNTEAFF.

V is TRBV5-1 and J is TRBJ2-5; tentative D call: TRBD2 (6 bases). The J call may be faulty, since TRBJ2-7 better matches the DNA end. Germline lookup yields CDR1 SGHRS and CDR2 YFSETQ. The CDR3 is 16 amino acids. In DNA, the CDR3 is TGCGCCAGCAGCTTGGCTTCCGGGGGAAGCTCCTACGAGCAGTACTTC. Amino acids: CASSLASGGSSYEQYF.

This chain connects TRBV27 to TRBJ2-7; 14 nucleotides align to TRBD2. The CDR3 has 15 amino acids. CDR1 and CDR2 (germline): MNHEY, SMNVEV (reference sequence). The V segment lost 2 bases and the J segment 3 bases; nucleotides outside the gene matches: 0. The CDR3 bases are TGTGCCAGCAGTTTAGGGACTAGCGGGAGCTACGAGCAGTACTTC. It specifies CASSLGTSGSYEQYF.

The rearrangement joins TRBV27 to TRBJ2-7, with 7 bases that match TRBD2. J gave up 3 bases and V 5 bases, and 4 bases lay outside the gene matches. From germline, CDR1 is MNHEY and CDR2 SMNVEV (reference sequence). This CDR3 has 13 residues. CDR3 sequence (DNA): TGTGCCAGCAGTATAGGACTAGGCTACGAGCAGTACTTC. This codes for CASSIGLGYEQYF.

This clone has only a few counts. This sequence joins TRBV15 and TRBJ2-3, with TRBD2 matching 7 bases. The CDR3 is 15 amino acids. With V trimmed by 5 bases and J by 4 bases, 9 bases remained unmatched. Germline V gives CDR1 LNHNV, CDR2 YYDKDF (reference sequence). The CDR3 nucleotides are TGTGCCACCAGCGGTGAGAGTGGGGGGGCAGATACGCAGTATTTT. Amino acid sequence: CATSGESGGADTQYF.

The genes are TRBV20-1 and TRBJ2-1; maybe TRBD2 (6 bases). The CDR3 is 11 residues long. Germline CDR1 DFQATT, CDR2 SNEGSKA (reference sequence). The germline V and J ends were trimmed by 4 bases and 10 bases, with 11 bases remaining between them. CDR3 region: CSATPSGEQFF. The CDR3 nucleotides read TGCAGTGCTACCCCCAGCGGGGAGCAGTTCTTC.

This clone was picked up one time. The same CDR3 is also encoded by other DNA sequences in this sample. CDR3 DNA sequence: TGCGCCAGCAGCTTGGCCGGGAACACCGGGGAGCTGTTTTTT. Encoded protein: CASSLAGNTGELFF. The V call is TRBV5-1, the J call TRBJ2-2; D not resolved. Per the germline V gene, CDR1 is SGHRS and CDR2 is YFSETQ. Trimming cost V 0 bases and J 1 base, with 4 bases left between them. This CDR3 has 14 amino acids.

The rearrangement joins TRBV2 to TRBJ2-1; 9 nucleotides align to TRBD1. The ends lost 11 bases at V and 9 bases at J; junction bases unmatched: 11. CDR3 size: 13 residues. Per the germline V gene, CDR1 is SNHLY and CDR2 is FYNNEI. CDR3 sequence (DNA): TGTGCCGGCGGGACAGGGATCCAACCTGAGCAGTTCTTC. Protein: CAGGTGIQPEQFF.

The chain joins TRBV19 to TRBJ2-1, with 8 bases fitting TRBD1. Germline values: CDR1 LNHDA, CDR2 SQIVND (reference sequence). Unmatched junction bases numbered 6, after V lost 7 bases and J lost 4 bases. CDR3 length: 14 amino acids. This CDR3 reads CASKRTGIYNEQFF. In DNA form, the CDR3 reads TGTGCCAGTAAAAGGACAGGGATATACAATGAGCAGTTCTTC.

This clone was recorded once. This chain uses TRBV9 with TRBJ1-4; D possibly corresponds to TRBD1 (5 bases). Germline V gives CDR1 SGDLS, CDR2 YYNGEE. The ends were cut back, 3 bases at V and 8 bases at J, with 17 bases in the middle. This CDR3 has 15 residues. CDR3 in DNA: TGTGCCAGCAGCGAACTTGGGGGGTTTCGGGAAAAACTGTTTTTT. It specifies CASSELGGFREKLFF.

J is TRBJ1-1 and V is TRBV10-3; 7 positions agree with TRBD1. The CDR3 has 14 residues. Unmatched junction bases numbered 7, after V lost 6 bases and J lost 3 bases. Germline loops: CDR1 ENHRY, CDR2 SYGVKD. CDR3 DNA sequence: TGTGCCATCAGCGAAGGGACAGCCTACACTGAAGCTTTCTTT. It translates to CAISEGTAYTEAFF.